The 28 T cell receptor beta chains below were found in one sample sequenced in a study of CD8 T cells in Susac syndrome. RNA was extracted with the RNeasy kit, and a quantity of about 0.45 to 1 ug was reverse transcribed using random hexamers. TCRdb reprocessed the immunoSEQ multiplex PCR reads via MiXCR and lists one record per CDR3 protein. There are 95,000 to 150,000 distinct CDR3 sequences in the sample; roughly 95% occur only once, and less than 0.15% lies in the top ten. The source material was CD4+ T cells from PBMCs. The receptors here all came from a human donor with Susac syndrome.

V gene TRBV29-1 combines with J gene TRBJ2-2; no firm D call. The CDR3 totals 11 residues. Trimming took 2 bases from V and 5 from J, leaving 3 bases between them. Germline V gene lookup returns CDR1 SQVTM and CDR2 ANQGSEA. Here the CDR3 DNA reads TGCAGCGTTGAATGGACCGGGGAGCTGTTTTTT. Amino acids: CSVEWTGELFF.

J is TRBJ2-1 and V is TRBV28; 14 bases line up with TRBD2. Germline V gene sequence: CDR1 MDHEN, CDR2 SYDVKM. Losses at the gene ends were 6 bases for V and 9 bases for J; bases not matched to a gene: 13. The CDR3 is made up of 17 amino acids. The chain's CDR3 is CASRPRGLAGVLAEQFF. CDR3 in DNA: TGTGCCAGCAGACCGAGGGGACTAGCGGGAGTGTTGGCTGAGCAGTTCTTC.

The chain has TRBV20-1 and TRBJ1-1; D gene unclear. The V end lost 0 bases, the J end lost 0 bases, and 5 bases lay between the germline ends. The germline V gene has CDR1 DFQATT and CDR2 SNEGSKA (reference sequence). CDR3 size: 13 residues. The CDR3 spells CSARDSMNTEAFF. In DNA, the CDR3 is TGCAGTGCTAGAGATTCCATGAACACTGAAGCTTTCTTT.

The chain is built from TRBV7-2 and TRBJ2-5; tentative D call: TRBD1 (7 bases). In germline, CDR1 is SGHTA, CDR2 FQGNSA. V gave up 2 bases and J gave up 6 bases, with 13 bases separating them. This CDR3 region has 14 residues. Here the CDR3 DNA reads TGTGCCAGCAGCTTATCGGCAGGGGGGAAGACCCAGTACTTC. Translated, it gives CASSLSAGGKTQYF. Full variable domain (remainder filled in from reference TRBV7-2 and TRBJ2-5): GAGVSQSPSNKVTEKGKDVELRCDPISGHTALYWYRQSLGQGLEFLIYFQGNSAPDKSGLPSDRFSAERTGGSVSTLTIQRTQQEDSAVYLCASSLSAGGKTQYFGPGTRLLVL.

This chain uses TRBV6-2 or TRBV6-3 with TRBJ2-1; TRBD2 matches 9 bases. CDR1 and CDR2 from the germline V gene are MNHEY and SVGEGT. The V and J ends lost 5 bases and 6 bases, in that order; junction bases with no gene match: 14. This CDR3 has 17 amino acids. CDR3 sequence: CASSTVGVLAGINEQFF. As DNA, the CDR3 is TGTGCCAGCAGTACCGTAGGGGTGCTAGCGGGAATCAATGAGCAGTTCTTC.

This clonotype was seen just once. V usage is TRBV20-1 and J usage is TRBJ2-2, with TRBD1 identical over 7 bases. Germline-derived CDR1 and CDR2 are DFQATT and SNEGSKA (reference sequence). Losses at the gene ends were 6 bases for V and 4 bases for J; bases not matched to a gene: 5. The CDR3 is 13 residues long. The CDR3 reads CSAGDRTTGELFF. CDR3 DNA: TGCAGTGCCGGGGACAGAACCACCGGGGAGCTGTTTTTT.

The chain joins TRBV29-1 to TRBJ1-1; no firm D call. The CDR3 runs to 12 residues. Trimming removed 7 bases from V and 1 base from J, with 10 bases in between. The germline gives CDR1 SQVTM, CDR2 ANQGSEA. The CDR3 loop reads CSGLIRNTEAFF. CDR3 nucleotide sequence: TGCAGCGGACTAATAAGGAACACTGAAGCTTTCTTT.

The chain carries TRBV6-2 or TRBV6-3 and TRBJ2-1, with D perhaps TRBD2 (6 bases). Germline V gene lookup returns CDR1 MNHEY and CDR2 SVGEGT. V lost 2 bases and J lost 5, with 10 bases in between. The length of the CDR3 is 14 residues. The CDR3 DNA reads as TGTGCCAGCAGTTACCTACGGGAGAACAATGAGCAGTTCTTC. It is translated as CASSYLRENNEQFF.

The rearrangement joins TRBV3-1 to TRBJ1-2; no firm D call. Trimming removed 0 bases from V and 4 bases from J, with 6 bases in between. Germline V gene data show CDR1 as LGHDT and CDR2 as YNNKEL (reference sequence). The CDR3 is 13 residues long. The CDR3 spells CASSQDFAYGYTF. CDR3 bases: TGTGCCAGCAGCCAAGATTTCGCCTATGGCTACACCTTC.

The chain employs TRBV27 and TRBJ2-1; D possibly corresponds to TRBD2 (5 bases). Between the trimmed V and J ends, which lost 4 bases and 9 bases, there was a span of 13 bases. The CDR3 has 13 residues. Germline assignment: CDR1 MNHEY and CDR2 SMNVEV (reference sequence). The CDR3 spells CASSSWTEAEQFF. The CDR3 region has the DNA TGTGCCAGCAGTTCATGGACGGAGGCTGAGCAGTTCTTC.

The chain uses TRBV20-1 and TRBJ1-2; 12 bases align to TRBD1. Germline V gene sequence: CDR1 DFQATT, CDR2 SNEGSKA (reference sequence). This CDR3 is built from 14 residues. The trim removed 5 bases at V and 5 bases at J, leaving 6 bases unmatched. The CDR3 sequence: CSAARDRGLYGYTF. The CDR3 DNA reads TGCAGTGCTGCCCGGGACAGGGGGCTGTATGGCTACACCTTC.

The gene calls are TRBV10-3 and TRBJ2-1; 13 bases agree with TRBD2. The CDR3 spans 17 residues. In germline, CDR1 is ENHRY, CDR2 SYGVKD. V shed 5 bases, J shed 2 bases, and the junction held 6 bases outside the gene matches. CDR3 region: CAISRTSGSAAYNEQFF. The CDR3 DNA reads TGTGCCATCAGTCGGACTAGCGGGAGTGCGGCCTACAATGAGCAGTTCTTC.

This clonotype was recorded once. The chain recombines TRBV20-1 with TRBJ2-1; D may correspond to TRBD1 or TRBD2 (6 bases each). In germline, CDR1 is DFQATT, CDR2 SNEGSKA (reference sequence). Trimming shortened V by 3 bases and J by 8 bases, and 23 bases separated the two germline ends. CDR3 length: 16 amino acids. The CDR3 protein is CSASLMGAGKVYEQFF. Here the CDR3 DNA reads TGCAGTGCTAGCCTAATGGGGGCGGGAAAAGTCTATGAGCAGTTCTTC.

The chain joins TRBV12-3 or TRBV12-4 to TRBJ1-2, with 8 positions matching TRBD1. The CDR3 sequence is 14 residues long. The V segment lost 3 bases and the J segment 5 bases; nucleotides outside the gene matches: 5. The CDR3: CASSLGTGIYGYTF. The CDR3 DNA sequence: TGTGCCAGCAGTTTGGGGACAGGAATATATGGCTACACCTTC.

The V and J genes are TRBV20-1 and TRBJ2-3, with D possibly being TRBD1 or TRBD2 (5 bases each). The V gene's germline CDR1 is DFQATT and CDR2 SNEGSKA (reference sequence). CDR3 length: 13 amino acids. Deletions cut 6 bases from V and 4 bases from J, with 14 bases between. CDR3 DNA: TGCAGTGCCACGTGGGACCCTCCAGATACGCAGTATTTT. Its protein product is CSATWDPPDTQYF.

As for this clonotype: Lacking the conserved final phenylalanine or tryptophan, this CDR3 likely reflects a read error. The chain combines TRBV20-1 with TRBJ2-7, with D possibly being TRBD1 or TRBD2 (5 bases each). This CDR3 has 14 residues. The V and J ends lost 3 bases and 2 bases respectively, with 14 bases between them. Looked up from germline, CDR1 is DFQATT and CDR2 is SNEGSKA (reference sequence). The CDR3 spells CSASGTLSPYEQYL. As DNA, the CDR3 is TGCAGTGCTAGTGGGACCCTATCGCCCTACGAGCAGTACCTC.

The chain is built from TRBV5-1 and TRBJ2-2; D not certain. This CDR3 is 14 amino acids long. Germline CDR1 and CDR2: SGHRS and YFSETQ. Trimming cost V 0 bases and J 4 bases, with 7 bases left between them. The CDR3 DNA reads as TGCGCCAGCAGCTTGGACTCTGTCACCGGGGAGCTGTTTTTT. Its protein product is CASSLDSVTGELFF. Together with reference TRBV5-1 and TRBJ2-2, the CDR3 gives the full variable domain: KAGVTQTPRYLIKTRGQQVTLSCSPISGHRSVSWYQQTPGQGLQFLFEYFSETQRNKGNFPGRFSGRQFSNSRSEMNVSTLELGDSALYLCASSLDSVTGELFFGEGSRLTVL.

Here the CDR3 reads CSAPLGSTDTQYF. For the CDR3, the DNA is TGCAGTGCCCCCCTAGGTAGCACAGATACGCAGTATTTT. The chain is built from TRBV20-1 and TRBJ2-3; D not certain. Trimming stripped 6 bases from V and 0 bases from J, with 10 bases between. CDR1 and CDR2 (germline): DFQATT, SNEGSKA (reference sequence). This CDR3 comprises 13 residues.

The V call is TRBV7-3, the J call TRBJ2-5; a weak D match, TRBD1 (5 bases). Trimming took 2 bases from V and 5 from J, leaving 9 bases between them. CDR3 size: 13 residues. Germline CDR1 and CDR2: SGHTA and FQGTGA. CDR3 protein: CASSLRPGETQYF. The CDR3 bases are TGTGCCAGCAGCTTACGTCCAGGGGAGACCCAGTACTTC.

The chain joins TRBV5-4 to TRBJ2-7, with TRBD1 as a possible D gene (6 bases). The germline gives CDR1 SGHNT, CDR2 YYREEE (reference sequence). There are 16 residues in the CDR3. Trimming took 0 bases from V and 5 from J, leaving 18 bases between them. CDR3: CASSLDRFLPGDEQYF. DNA for the CDR3: TGTGCCAGCAGCTTGGACCGGTTCTTACCAGGGGACGAGCAGTACTTC.

The gene calls are TRBV5-1 and TRBJ2-1; D is unresolved. The germline CDR1 and CDR2 sequences are SGHRS and YFSETQ. Trimming cost V 0 bases and J 5 bases, with 9 bases left between them. The CDR3 sequence is 14 residues long. This chain's CDR3 is CASSLGRADNEQFF. The CDR3 DNA reads TGCGCCAGCAGCTTGGGTCGGGCTGACAATGAGCAGTTCTTC.

This rearrangement joins TRBV6-5 to TRBJ2-7; weak D call: TRBD2 (6 bases). Trimming took off 6 bases at V and 1 base at J, with 16 bases between the two ends. CDR1 MNHEY and CDR2 SVGAGI come from the germline V gene. This CDR3 is built from 15 residues. CDR3 in DNA: TGTGCCAGCAGAACCGGACCGGGAGATTCCTACGAGCAGTACTTC. Translating gives CASRTGPGDSYEQYF.

V gene TRBV7-2 combines with J gene TRBJ2-3; 11 positions agree with TRBD2. The CDR3 has 14 residues. After removal of 5 bases from V and 6 bases from J, the junction contained 4 bases not matched to a gene. Germline V gene lookup returns CDR1 SGHTA and CDR2 FQGNSA. The CDR3 sequence is CASSPTSGSDTQYF. The CDR3 DNA follows: TGTGCCAGCAGCCCAACTAGCGGGAGTGATACGCAGTATTTT.

This rearrangement joins TRBV18 to TRBJ2-1; 9 bases are a match to TRBD2. V was clipped by 3 bases and J by 9 bases; unmatched bases: 6. Germline V lookup: CDR1 KGHSH, CDR2 LQKENI. CDR3 length: 14 residues. CDR3 DNA sequence: TGTGCCAGCTCACCGGGCCGCGGGGGGGGTGAGCAGTTCTTC. Translation gives CASSPGRGGGEQFF.

The chain carries TRBV12-3 or TRBV12-4 and TRBJ1-1; tentatively, D is TRBD1 (6 bases). The CDR3 sequence is 14 residues long. Trimming pared 5 bases from V and 5 bases from J, leaving 15 bases between. The CDR3 sequence: CASSEQGSGTEAFF. CDR3 DNA sequence: TGTGCCAGCAGTGAACAGGGCAGTGGGACTGAAGCTTTCTTT.

The chain recombines TRBV7-3 with TRBJ1-1, with D possibly matching TRBD1 (6 bases). The germline V gene has CDR1 SGHTA and CDR2 FQGTGA. The CDR3 contains 12 residues. V shed 4 bases and J shed 7 bases, with 10 bases lying between them. The CDR3 sequence: CASSSGQSEAFF. The CDR3 nucleotides are TGTGCCAGCAGCTCTGGACAGAGTGAAGCTTTCTTT.

This CDR3 is CASSQVGGKQETQYF. DNA of the CDR3: TGTGCCAGCAGCCAAGTCGGAGGGAAACAAGAGACCCAGTACTTC. The V gene is TRBV4-2, the J gene TRBJ2-5; D might be TRBD2 (6 bases). Germline CDR1 LGHNA, CDR2 YNFKEQ. Trimming left V 1 base short and J 2 bases short, with 11 bases between. The CDR3 totals 15 residues.

The chain couples TRBV29-1 to TRBJ2-5, with D unresolved. The CDR3 is 13 residues long. The germline V and J ends were trimmed by 3 bases and 0 bases, with 8 bases remaining between them. CDR1 is SQVTM and CDR2 is ANQGSEA in the germline V gene. The CDR3 bases are TGCAGCGTTGACCCGGGTCACCAAGAGACCCAGTACTTC. It encodes CSVDPGHQETQYF.